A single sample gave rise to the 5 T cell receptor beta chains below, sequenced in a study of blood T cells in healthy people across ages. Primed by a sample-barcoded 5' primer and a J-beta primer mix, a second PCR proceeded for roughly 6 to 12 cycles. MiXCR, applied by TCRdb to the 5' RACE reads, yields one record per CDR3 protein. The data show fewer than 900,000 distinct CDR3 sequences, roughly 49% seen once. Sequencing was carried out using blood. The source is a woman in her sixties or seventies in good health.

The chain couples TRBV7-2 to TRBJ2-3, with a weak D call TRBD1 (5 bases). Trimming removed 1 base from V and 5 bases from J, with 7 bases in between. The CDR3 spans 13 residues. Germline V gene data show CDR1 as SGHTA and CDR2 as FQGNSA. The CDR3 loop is CASSLERGDTQYF. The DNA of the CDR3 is TGTGCCAGCAGCTTAGAAAGGGGAGATACGCAGTATTTT.

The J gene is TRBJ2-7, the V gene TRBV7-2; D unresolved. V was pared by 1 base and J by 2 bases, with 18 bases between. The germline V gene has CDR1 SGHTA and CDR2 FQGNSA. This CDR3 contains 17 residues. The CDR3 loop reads CASSLVSRPLSPYEQYF. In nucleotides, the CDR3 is TGTGCCAGCAGCTTAGTATCCAGGCCCCTAAGTCCCTACGAGCAGTACTTC.

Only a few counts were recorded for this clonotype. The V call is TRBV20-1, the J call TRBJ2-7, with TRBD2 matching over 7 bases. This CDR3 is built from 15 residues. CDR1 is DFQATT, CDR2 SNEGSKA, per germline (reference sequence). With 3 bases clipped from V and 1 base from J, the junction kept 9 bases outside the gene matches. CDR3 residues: CSASAGGLRSYEQYF. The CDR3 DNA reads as TGCAGTGCTAGTGCCGGGGGACTACGTTCCTACGAGCAGTACTTC.

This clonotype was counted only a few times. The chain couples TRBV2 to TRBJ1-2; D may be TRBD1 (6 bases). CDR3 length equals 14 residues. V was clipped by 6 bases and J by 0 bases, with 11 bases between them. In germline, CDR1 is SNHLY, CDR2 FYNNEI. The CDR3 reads CASRGAAANYGYTF. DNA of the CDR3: TGTGCCAGCAGGGGGGCAGCCGCTAACTATGGCTACACCTTC.

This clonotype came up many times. The CDR3 region has the DNA TGCGCCAGCAGCCAAGACCCGCAGCCAGTCTATGGCTACACCTTC. This sequence encodes CASSQDPQPVYGYTF. The chain combines TRBV4-3 with TRBJ1-2; no clear D. The germline V and J ends were trimmed by 0 bases and 4 bases, with 12 bases remaining between them. The CDR3 is 15 amino acids. Germline V gene lookup returns CDR1 LGHNA and CDR2 YSLEER.